Each of the 16 T cell receptor beta chains below was sequenced from the same sample in a study of blood T cells in healthy people across ages. Together with a sample-barcoded 5' primer, a J-beta primer mix was included in a second PCR lasting 7 to 11 cycles. Using its own MiXCR run on the 5' RACE reads, TCRdb lists one record per CDR3 protein. The table lists about 580,000 distinct CDR3 sequences, 40% to 55% of them singletons. Sequenced sample: blood. Every receptor here comes from an elderly man in good health.

The rearrangement links TRBV5-1 to TRBJ2-7; TRBD2 matches 8 bases. This CDR3 has 16 residues. The junction had 14 bases not matched to a gene; V was cut back by 2 bases and J by 7 bases. Per the germline V gene, CDR1 is SGHRS and CDR2 is YFSETQ. This chain's CDR3 is CASSFILAGDGDEQYF. The CDR3 DNA reads TGCGCCAGCAGCTTCATCCTAGCGGGTGATGGGGATGAGCAGTACTTC. The variable domain in full, completed from reference TRBV5-1 and TRBJ2-7, reads KAGVTQTPRYLIKTRGQQVTLSCSPISGHRSVSWYQQTPGQGLQFLFEYFSETQRNKGNFPGRFSGRQFSNSRSEMNVSTLELGDSALYLCASSFILAGDGDEQYFGPGTRLTVT.

A few counts support this clonotype. The rearrangement uses TRBV10-3 and TRBJ1-2; 8 nucleotides match TRBD1. The CDR3 consists of 14 residues. The ends lost 6 bases at V and 8 bases at J; junction bases unmatched: 11. From germline, CDR1 is ENHRY and CDR2 SYGVKD. The CDR3 loop is CAIRAPDRAGGYTF. The CDR3 region has the DNA TGTGCCATCAGAGCACCGGACAGGGCGGGGGGCTACACCTTC.

The CDR3 nucleotides are TGTGCCAGCAGAAAGGGGGGGCCGAACCACAATCAGCCCCAGCATTTT. As protein: CASRKGGPNHNQPQHF. The chain is built from TRBV6-2 or TRBV6-3 and TRBJ1-5; D may be TRBD1 (6 bases). The length of the CDR3 is 16 residues. CDR1 is MNHEY, CDR2 SVGEGT, per germline. V was clipped by 6 bases and J by 3 bases, with 18 bases between them.

The chain is built from TRBV2 and TRBJ2-5; 8 nucleotides match TRBD2. V dropped 6 bases and J dropped 0; count of bases not matched to a gene: 3. Germline CDR1 SNHLY, CDR2 FYNNEI. CDR3 size: 14 residues. The DNA of the CDR3 is TGTGCCAGCAGCCGGGGGGGCTACCAAGAGACCCAGTACTTC. Protein sequence: CASSRGGYQETQYF.

The genes are TRBV7-9 and TRBJ1-1; D is perhaps TRBD1 (5 bases). This CDR3 has 13 amino acids. The germline V gene encodes CDR1 SEHNR and CDR2 FQNEAQ (reference sequence). V gave up 7 bases and J gave up 5 bases, with 14 bases separating them. CDR3 amino acids: CASTHRGGTEAFF. CDR3 nucleotides: TGTGCCAGCACGCACCGGGGGGGGACTGAAGCTTTCTTT.

The chain combines TRBV6-6 with TRBJ1-5, with 9 bases that match TRBD1. The CDR3 is made up of 15 amino acids. The germline CDR1 and CDR2 sequences are MNHNY and SVGAGI (reference sequence). The junction had 19 bases not matched to a gene; V was cut back by 11 bases and J by 11 bases. The CDR3 sequence is CARGSRDRAVWTQHF. The DNA of the CDR3 is TGTGCCCGCGGTAGCCGGGACAGGGCAGTTTGGACCCAGCATTTT.

The chain joins TRBV18 to TRBJ2-6; a weak D match, TRBD1 (6 bases). CDR3 length equals 18 residues. Trimming removed 0 bases at V and 0 bases at J, with 12 bases between. CDR1 and CDR2 (germline): KGHSH, LQKENI. The CDR3 nucleotides read TGTGCCAGCTCACCACCGGGACACGGCAGCTCTGGGGCCAACGTCCTGACTTTC. Its translation is CASSPPGHGSSGANVLTF.

The genes are TRBV4-2 and TRBJ1-6, with no clear D. Germline V gene sequence: CDR1 LGHNA, CDR2 YNFKEQ. V was shortened by 4 bases and J by 7 bases, with 8 bases between the two germline ends. The length of the CDR3 is 13 residues. Here the CDR3 reads CASSPRENSPLHF. CDR3 nucleotides: TGTGCCAGCAGCCCGAGGGAAAATTCACCCCTCCACTTT.

The gene calls are TRBV7-9 and TRBJ2-3; 13 bases line up with TRBD2. Unmatched junction bases numbered 3, after V lost 5 bases and J lost 4 bases. From germline, CDR1 is SEHNR and CDR2 FQNEAQ (reference sequence). CDR3 size: 15 residues. DNA of the CDR3: TGTGCCAGCAGCGCCGGACTAGCGGGAGCAGATACGCAGTATTTT. Protein: CASSAGLAGADTQYF.

The chain uses TRBV5-1 and TRBJ2-7, with 7 nucleotides matching TRBD2. V was clipped by 2 bases and J by 0 bases; unmatched bases: 8. The germline V gene encodes CDR1 SGHRS and CDR2 YFSETQ. The CDR3 totals 16 residues. CDR3 in amino acids: CASSFRPGGSSYEQYF. CDR3 sequence (DNA): TGCGCCAGCAGCTTCCGCCCCGGGGGGAGCTCCTACGAGCAGTACTTC. The whole variable domain, filled in from reference TRBV5-1 and TRBJ2-7, reads KAGVTQTPRYLIKTRGQQVTLSCSPISGHRSVSWYQQTPGQGLQFLFEYFSETQRNKGNFPGRFSGRQFSNSRSEMNVSTLELGDSALYLCASSFRPGGSSYEQYFGPGTRLTVT.

This chain joins TRBV20-1 and TRBJ2-7; a weak D match, TRBD2 (7 bases). Germline V gives CDR1 DFQATT, CDR2 SNEGSKA (reference sequence). The V end lost 6 bases, the J end lost 0 bases, and 12 bases lay between the germline ends. The CDR3 spans 13 residues. The CDR3 spells CSAGGADSYEQYF. As DNA, the CDR3 is TGCAGTGCGGGGGGGGCCGACTCCTACGAGCAGTACTTC.

The genes are TRBV29-1 and TRBJ2-1; D could derive from TRBD1 or TRBD2 (5 bases each). Germline loops: CDR1 SQVTM, CDR2 ANQGSEA. The CDR3 spans 13 residues. Trimming removed 5 bases at V and 6 bases at J, with 14 bases between. The CDR3, as DNA: TGCAGCGTTTCTCCGAGGGACCCCAATGAGCAGTTCTTC. Its protein product is CSVSPRDPNEQFF.

On this clonotype itself: Being one base from a much bigger clone, this may be a read error. The rearrangement uses TRBV15 and TRBJ2-5, with D tentatively TRBD2 (6 bases). Between the trimmed V and J ends, which lost 4 bases and 11 bases, there was a span of 14 bases. Per the germline V gene, CDR1 is LNHNV and CDR2 is YYDKDF (reference sequence). This CDR3 comprises 12 residues. DNA for the CDR3: TGTGCCACCAGCAAGGGGAGGAATGAGCAGTACTTC. Residues: CATSKGRNEQYF.

In this sample, this clonotype turned up once. The chain couples TRBV29-1 to TRBJ1-1, with 10 bases identical to TRBD1. Trimming removed 6 bases from V and 4 bases from J; junction bases left unmatched: 8. The CDR3 has 14 residues. CDR1 and CDR2 (germline): SQVTM, ANQGSEA. The CDR3 coding sequence is TGCAGCGTCGTACACCGGGACAGGGGCACTGAAGCTTTCTTT. Translated, it gives CSVVHRDRGTEAFF.

This clonotype was detected only a few times. V and J are TRBV20-1 and TRBJ1-2; tentative D call: TRBD1 (5 bases). Germline values: CDR1 DFQATT, CDR2 SNEGSKA (reference sequence). The CDR3 totals 14 residues. Trimming pared 3 bases from V and 8 bases from J, leaving 19 bases between. CDR3 DNA sequence: TGCAGTGCTAGGGCACGTGGGGGAAAGGGAGGCTACACCTTC. It yields the protein CSARARGGKGGYTF.

J is TRBJ2-7 and V is TRBV10-3, with 8 bases fitting TRBD1. V was pared by 11 bases and J by 4 bases, with 10 bases of the junction left unmatched. Germline-derived CDR1 and CDR2 are ENHRY and SYGVKD. This CDR3 region has 13 residues. Here the CDR3 DNA reads TGTGCCTCTACCGGGACAGGTTTATACGAGCAGTACTTC. Translating gives CASTGTGLYEQYF.